This TCR beta chain derives from a study of cytomegalovirus exposure and HLA in healthy donors. Study background: The 130 or so validation repertoires, a later analysis reported, used the same platform as the approximately 730 repertoires from the first cohort.

The method was immunoSEQ multiplex PCR; TCRdb's version includes in-frame clones alone and lacks a portion of them. The repertoire consists of approximately 160,000 clones, with roughly 89% occurring once and the leading ten covering roughly 3%. This CDR3 region has 15 residues. The germline V gene encodes CDR1 SGHVS and CDR2 FNYEAQ. With V trimmed by 3 bases and J by 7 bases, 8 bases remained unmatched. A note on this clone: The antigen remains undetermined.

General observations from the study: The majority of TCR sequences were rare, yet some public TCRs appeared in many donors.

This chain uses TRBV7-6 with TRBJ2-1; 8 bases align to TRBD1. Sequences were obtained from PBMCs. The TCR sequence derives from a woman aged 18-30 years in good health and CMV-seropositive. The CDR3 here is CASSFIRGRWNEQFF. CDR3 DNA sequence: TGTGCCAGCAGCTTTATCAGGGGGCGCTGGAATGAGCAGTTCTTC.